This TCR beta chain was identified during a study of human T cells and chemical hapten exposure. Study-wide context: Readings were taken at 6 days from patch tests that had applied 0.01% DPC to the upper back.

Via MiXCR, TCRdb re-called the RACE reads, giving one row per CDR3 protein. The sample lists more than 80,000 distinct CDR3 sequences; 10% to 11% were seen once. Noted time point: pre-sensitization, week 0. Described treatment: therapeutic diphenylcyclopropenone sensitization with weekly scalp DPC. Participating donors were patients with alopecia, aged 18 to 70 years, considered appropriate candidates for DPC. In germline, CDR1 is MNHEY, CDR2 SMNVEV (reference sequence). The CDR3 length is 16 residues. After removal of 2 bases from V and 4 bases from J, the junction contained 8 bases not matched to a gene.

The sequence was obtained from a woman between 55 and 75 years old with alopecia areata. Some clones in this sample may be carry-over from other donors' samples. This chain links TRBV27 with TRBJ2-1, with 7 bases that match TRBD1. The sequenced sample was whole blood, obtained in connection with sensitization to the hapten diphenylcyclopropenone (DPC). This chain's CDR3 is CASSLARQGSYNEQFF. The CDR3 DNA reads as TGTGCCAGCAGTTTAGCCAGACAGGGATCTTACAATGAGCAGTTCTTC.